This T cell receptor (beta chain) was documented in a study of human T cells and chemical hapten exposure. Via MiXCR, TCRdb re-called the RACE reads, giving one row per CDR3 protein. Here the sample spans some 120,000 distinct CDR3 sequences, over 10% being singletons. Time point specified: patch test 1, 2 weeks after DPC sensitization. Treatment defined: therapeutic diphenylcyclopropenone sensitization with weekly scalp DPC. Germline values: CDR1 MNHEY, CDR2 SVGAGI. V dropped 8 bases and J dropped 6; count of bases not matched to a gene: 12. The CDR3 length is 15 residues. The chain employs TRBV6-5 and TRBJ2-1; the match to TRBD1 covers 8 bases. The source material was whole blood, sampled in connection with sensitization to the hapten diphenylcyclopropenone (DPC). This receptor was identified in a woman aged 45 to 65 with alopecia areata. Some clones in this sample may be carry-over from other donors' samples. CDR3 amino acids: CASGRSTGVGNEQFF. In DNA form, the CDR3 reads TGTGCCAGCGGCCGCTCGACAGGGGTCGGCAATGAGCAGTTCTTC.